This T cell receptor beta chain was identified during a study of shared clonotypes between healthy human individuals. At the level of the study: Three plates were used per donor for CD4 naive, three for CD4 memory, two for CD8 naive and one for CD8 memory. Overall study findings and caveats: Naive subsets tended to show greater estimated richness than memory subsets. For naive CD4 cells, roughly 4.6% of clonotypes were shared across a handful of donors.

CDR1 SGDLS and CDR2 YYNGEE come from the germline V gene. The CDR3 extends over 12 amino acids. Trimming took 4 bases from V and 6 from J; bases not matched to a gene: 4. Only CD45RO-negative cells positively selected for CCR7 counted as naive CD8 cells, so terminally differentiated effector memory CD45RA+ cells were excluded. Every donor, a Caucasian adult, lived in Nashville, Tennessee. The data were produced by immunoSEQ multiplex PCR, yet TCRdb's version contains in-frame clones alone and is incomplete. The data show about 2 million clones, with about 95% seen just once and roughly 1.2% held by the top ten. About this clone itself: Antigen specificity is unknown. The same CDR3 can be traced to other DNA sequences in this sample.

This chain connects TRBV9 to TRBJ2-7, with TRBD1 identical over 7 bases. The sample was naive CD8+ T cells sorted from blood. This TCR came from a man aged 18 to 29 in good health. The CDR3 protein is CASSLSGGEQYF. The CDR3 DNA is TGTGCCAGCAGCCTTTCAGGGGGCGAGCAGTACTTC.